This is a list of T cell receptor beta chains from one sample in a study of blood T cell repertoires in COVID-19. The method was immunoSEQ multiplex PCR; TCRdb's version includes in-frame clones alone and lacks a portion of them. The sample consists of around 65,000 clones, over 80% of them appearing once. The sequenced sample was peripheral blood. Receptors were obtained from a human donor in a cohort sampled during active COVID-19. CDR3s include the opening cysteine and the closing phenylalanine or tryptophan. The D gene is left open where the match is weak. Expanded clones are given a class, and other clones once, few, many or no size at all.

j_gene	d_gene	v_gene	abundance	CDR3aa	CDR3nt
TRBJ1-2	TRBD1	TRBV5-8	once	CASSRPGQGDYGYTF	TGTGCCAGCAGTCGGCCGGGACAGGGGGACTATGGCTACACCTTC
TRBJ1-2	TRBD1	TRBV4-3	-	CASSQGPTGGEGYTF	TGCGCCAGCAGCCAAGGCCCTACAGGGGGCGAGGGCTACACCTTC
TRBJ2-3	-	TRBV7-2	-	CASSLGQSTDTQYF	TGTGCCAGCAGCTTAGGGCAGAGCACAGATACGCAGTATTTT
TRBJ2-7	-	TRBV7-9	-	CASSLGGGGTYEQYF	TGTGCCAGCAGCCTCGGAGGGGGGGGCACCTACGAGCAGTACTTC
TRBJ1-2	-	TRBV6-6	-	CATKGPGRGGYTF	TGTGCCACAAAAGGACCGGGGCGGGGTGGCTACACCTTC
TRBJ2-4	TRBD1	TRBV2	-	CASSLTGGEIAKNIQYF	TGTGCCAGCAGTCTGACAGGGGGCGAAATAGCCAAAAACATTCAGTACTTC
TRBJ1-5	-	TRBV30	-	CAWTQGRENQPQHF	TGTGCCTGGACCCAAGGACGGGAAAATCAGCCCCAGCATTTT
TRBJ1-4	-	TRBV7-2	-	CASSHDIYEKLFF	TGTGCCAGCAGCCATGACATTTATGAAAAACTGTTTTTT
TRBJ1-6	TRBD1	TRBV2	-	CASSWRGTGLYNSPLHF	TGTGCCAGCTCATGGAGGGGGACAGGGCTCTATAATTCACCCCTCCACTTT
TRBJ1-1	TRBD1	TRBV3-1/TRBV3-2	-	CASSPRDRGLKGTEAFF	TGTGCCAGCAGCCCACGGGACAGGGGGTTGAAGGGCACTGAAGCTTTCTTT
TRBJ2-2	-	TRBV7-2	-	CASSLLLVRGELFF	TGTGCCAGCAGCTTATTGTTGGTGAGGGGGGAGCTGTTTTTT
TRBJ2-1	-	TRBV4-1	few	CASSQTEDGGEQFF	TGCGCCAGCAGCCAGACAGAGGACGGGGGTGAGCAGTTCTTC
TRBJ1-1	TRBD1	TRBV11-2	-	CASSYLPGQGRTEAFF	TGTGCCAGCAGCTACCTCCCGGGACAGGGTCGCACTGAAGCTTTCTTT
TRBJ1-6	TRBD1	TRBV6-5	few	CASSSPGQEAPLHF	TGTGCCAGCAGTTCTCCTGGACAGGAGGCACCCCTCCACTTT
TRBJ2-7	-	TRBV5-4	-	CASSRESRGTEQYF	TGTGCCAGCAGCAGGGAGTCTAGGGGGACCGAGCAGTACTTC
TRBJ1-6	TRBD1	TRBV5-8	-	CASSFRDRGWSPLHF	TGTGCCAGCAGCTTCCGGGACAGGGGATGGTCACCCCTCCACTTT
TRBJ2-7	TRBD1	TRBV27	-	CASSLSARLGQGIYEQYF	TGTGCCAGCAGTTTATCGGCGCGATTGGGACAGGGTATATACGAGCAGTACTTC
TRBJ2-3	-	TRBV28	few	CASSGLTHTQYF	TGTGCCAGCAGCGGACTCACGCATACGCAGTATTTT
TRBJ2-1	TRBD2	TRBV7-3	-	CASSAGDYNEQFF	TGTGCCAGCAGCGCGGGAGACTACAATGAGCAGTTCTTC